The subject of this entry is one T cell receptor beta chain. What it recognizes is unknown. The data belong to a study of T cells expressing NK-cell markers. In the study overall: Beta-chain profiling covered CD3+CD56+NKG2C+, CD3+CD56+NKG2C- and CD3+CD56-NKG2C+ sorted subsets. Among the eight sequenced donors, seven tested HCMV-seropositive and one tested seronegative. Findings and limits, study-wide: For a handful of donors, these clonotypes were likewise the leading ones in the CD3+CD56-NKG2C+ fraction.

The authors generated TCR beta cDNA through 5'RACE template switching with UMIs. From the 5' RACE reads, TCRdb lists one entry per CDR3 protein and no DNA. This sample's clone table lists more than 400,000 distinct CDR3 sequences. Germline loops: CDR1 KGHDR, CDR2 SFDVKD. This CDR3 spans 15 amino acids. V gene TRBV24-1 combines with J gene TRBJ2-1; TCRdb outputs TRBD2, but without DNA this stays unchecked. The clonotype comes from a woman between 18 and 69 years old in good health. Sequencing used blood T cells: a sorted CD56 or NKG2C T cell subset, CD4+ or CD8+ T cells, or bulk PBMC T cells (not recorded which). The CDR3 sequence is CATSSLAGGIYEQFF.